The sequence of this T cell receptor beta chain was determined in a study of cytomegalovirus exposure and HLA in healthy donors. PCR employed 60 Vbeta and 13 Jbeta primers. The protocol was immunoSEQ multiplex PCR, while the TCRdb copy is restricted to in-frame clones and leaves out a portion. Of over 100,000 clones listed, less than 85% were seen once; the top ten hold about 1.5%. CDR3 size: 14 residues. The germline CDR1 and CDR2 sequences are MDHEN and SYDVKM. V lost 6 bases, J lost 2 bases, and 5 bases stayed unmatched. This clone was seen just once. Its antigen is as yet unknown. Overall study results and limits: Three chains linked to CMV were shown in vitro to be specific for CMV antigens.

This TCR was recovered from a man between 35 and 55 years old in good health and CMV-seronegative. Sequenced material: PBMCs. The V and J genes are TRBV28 and TRBJ1-2, with 8 positions matching TRBD1. The CDR3 DNA reads TGTGCCAGCAGCCGCAGGGGGCCAAACTATGGCTACACCTTC. It is translated as CASSRRGPNYGYTF.